This TCR beta chain was captured by sequencing in a study of circulating CD8 cells and anti-PD-1 response in melanoma. General study results and limits: Diversity ranked highest in DNEG and lowest in TIGIT subsets.

Each library started from about 15 ng of total RNA using the QIAseq Immune Repertoire TCR panel. In TCRdb, the reads were re-called with MiXCR into one record per CDR3 protein. The sample lists some 2,000 distinct CDR3 sequences, just under 8% seen once, with around 8.4% in the top ten. This clonotype is medium-sized by share. The antigen is undetermined. From live CD3+CD8+TCRalphabeta+ cells, four PD-1 and/or TIGIT subsets were sorted. The clonotype originates from a human donor with melanoma. The specimen was CD8+ T cells from PBMCs, collected at baseline or after one month of anti-PD-1 therapy (not recorded which).

Written as DNA, the CDR3 is TGTGCCAGCATAGAAAGGGTCCCCGGGGAGCTGTTTTTT. As protein: CASIERVPGELFF. The chain is built from TRBV2 and TRBJ2-2; unclear D gene. CDR1 SNHLY and CDR2 FYNNEI come from the germline V gene. V was trimmed by 7 bases and J by 6 bases, leaving 12 bases between them. This CDR3 has 13 amino acids.